Each of the 29 T cell receptor beta chains below was sequenced from the same sample in a study of shared clonotypes between healthy human individuals. Sequencing used immunoSEQ multiplex PCR; TCRdb keeps in-frame clones, though not all of them. This sample yields 450,000 to 500,000 clones, of which over 65% are seen a single time; under 15% belongs to the top ten. The material sequenced was PBMCs. These TCRs come from a woman in her forties in good health. Some clones in this sample may be carry-over from other donors' samples.

J is TRBJ2-1 and V is TRBV27, with TRBD2 matching 8 bases. The CDR3 length is 14 residues. Germline trimming cut 4 bases from V and 9 bases from J; bases unmatched to any gene: 8. Germline loops: CDR1 MNHEY, CDR2 SMNVEV (reference sequence). Written as DNA, the CDR3 is TGTGCCAGCAGTTCAGCGGGAGTCGTCGGTGAGCAGTTCTTC. As protein: CASSSAGVVGEQFF.

The V and J genes are TRBV6-1 and TRBJ2-7; D remains ambiguous. Trimming cost V 5 bases and J 2 bases, with 1 base left between them. The CDR3 sequence is 10 residues long. Germline CDR1 MNHNS, CDR2 SASEGT. CDR3 sequence: CASSTYEQYF. The CDR3 nucleotides are TGTGCCAGCAGTACCTACGAGCAGTACTTC.

As to this clone: Other DNA sequences of this sample code for an identical CDR3. The chain links TRBV7-7 to TRBJ2-5; a weak D match, TRBD2 (5 bases). CDR3 size: 13 residues. Germline lookup yields CDR1 SSHAT and CDR2 FNYEAQ (reference sequence). V lost 5 bases and J lost 2, with 9 bases in between. CDR3 DNA sequence: TGTGCCAGCAGCCGAACGGGGCAAGAGACCCAGTACTTC. Its protein product is CASSRTGQETQYF.

A single count supports this clone. The chain employs TRBV11-3 and TRBJ2-3, with D possibly matching TRBD1 (5 bases). This CDR3 is 14 amino acids long. Germline CDR1 reads SGHNT; CDR2 reads YENEEA. V dropped 3 bases and J dropped 3 bases, with 10 bases sitting between them. The CDR3 DNA is TGTGCCAGCAGCTTCCGTGGGGCGACAGATACGCAGTATTTT. Encoded protein: CASSFRGATDTQYF.

The V gene is TRBV5-1, the J gene TRBJ2-1, with D perhaps matching TRBD1 or TRBD2 (5 bases each). The CDR3 is 14 residues long. Germline V CDR1 and CDR2: SGHRS, YFSETQ. The germline V and J ends were trimmed by 1 base and 9 bases, with 14 bases remaining between them. CDR3 bases: TGCGCCAGCAGCTTGTCCCTGAGAGGGGCTGAGCAGTTCTTC. Protein: CASSLSLRGAEQFF.

The rearrangement links TRBV7-8 to TRBJ1-3; possibly TRBD1 for D (5 bases). Germline CDR1 and CDR2: SGHVS and FQNEAQ. V lost 5 bases to trimming and J lost 2 bases, with 13 bases between them. This CDR3 is built from 15 residues. CDR3 amino acids: CASSPQGLTGNTIYF. CDR3 sequence (DNA): TGTGCCAGCAGCCCCCAGGGCCTGACTGGAAACACCATATATTTT.

The J gene is TRBJ2-7, the V gene TRBV2; 8 bases line up with TRBD2. J was trimmed by 1 base and V by 5 bases; bases with no gene match: 4. The CDR3 contains 14 residues. Germline V gene sequence: CDR1 SNHLY, CDR2 FYNNEI. CDR3 nucleotide sequence: TGTGCCAGCAGTCCTAGCGGGTTTTCCTACGAGCAGTACTTC. Protein sequence: CASSPSGFSYEQYF.

The chain carries TRBV30 and TRBJ1-2; TRBD1 matches at 11 bases. The CDR3 is made up of 14 amino acids. Germline assignment: CDR1 GTSNPN and CDR2 SVGIG (reference sequence). The junction had 5 bases not matched to a gene; V was cut back by 4 bases and J by 4 bases. CDR3 loop: CAWKGQGATYGYTF. DNA for the CDR3: TGTGCCTGGAAAGGACAGGGGGCAACCTATGGCTACACCTTC.

The V call is TRBV10-1, the J call TRBJ2-2; TRBD1 is a possible D gene (5 bases). Deletions cut 7 bases from V and 5 bases from J, with 14 bases between. Germline CDR1 is WNHNN and CDR2 is SYGVQD (reference sequence). This CDR3 is built from 14 residues. The CDR3 loop reads CASKKGLETGELFF. Written as DNA, the CDR3 is TGCGCCAGCAAAAAGGGGCTAGAAACCGGGGAGCTGTTTTTT.

V gene TRBV25-1 combines with J gene TRBJ2-3; possibly TRBD1 for D (6 bases). Per germline, CDR1 MGHDK and CDR2 SYGVNS. The CDR3 totals 18 residues. Trimming shortened V by 1 base and J by 2 bases, and 19 bases separated the two germline ends. The CDR3 loop is CASSESGDDWAYTDTQYF. The CDR3 nucleotides read TGTGCCAGCAGTGAATCAGGGGACGACTGGGCTTACACAGATACGCAGTATTTT.

V gene TRBV7-3 combines with J gene TRBJ2-3, with 7 bases identical to TRBD2. Per the germline V gene, CDR1 is SGHTA and CDR2 is FQGTGA. This CDR3 comprises 14 residues. The trim removed 4 bases at V and 11 bases at J, leaving 12 bases unmatched. For the CDR3, the DNA is TGTGCCAGCAGCTCCCCCGGAGGGCGGGAGAGGCAGTATTTT. Translating gives CASSSPGGRERQYF.

The CDR3 sequence is CASSLFGGLQETQYF. The CDR3 DNA reads as TGTGCCAGCAGCCTCTTCGGGGGACTTCAAGAGACCCAGTACTTC. The V gene is TRBV7-2, the J gene TRBJ2-5; tentatively, D is TRBD2 (6 bases). There are 15 residues in the CDR3. Per germline, CDR1 SGHTA and CDR2 FQGNSA. V was pared by 5 bases and J by 2 bases, with 15 bases between.

A remark on this clone: The same CDR3 arises from other DNA sequences in this sample as well. The chain links TRBV18 to TRBJ1-5; D is unclear. The CDR3 loop spans 14 amino acids. Germline V gene sequence: CDR1 KGHSH, CDR2 LQKENI. The germline V and J ends were trimmed by 4 bases and 0 bases, with 7 bases remaining between them. CDR3 sequence: CASSQGNSNQPQHF. The DNA for the CDR3 is TGTGCCAGCTCACAGGGCAATAGCAATCAGCCCCAGCATTTT. The whole variable domain, remainder taken from reference TRBV18 and TRBJ1-5, is NAGVMQNPRHLVRRRGQEARLRCSPMKGHSHVYWYRQLPEEGLKFMVYLQKENIIDESGMPKERFSAEFPKEGPSILRIQQVVRGDSAAYFCASSQGNSNQPQHFGDGTRLSIL.

This rearrangement joins TRBV5-1 to TRBJ1-1; 8 bases fit TRBD1. The CDR3 is 14 amino acids. Germline CDR1 and CDR2: SGHRS and YFSETQ. V dropped 3 bases and J dropped 2; count of bases not matched to a gene: 3. CDR3 amino acids: CASSSDRVNTEAFF. The DNA for the CDR3 is TGCGCCAGCAGCTCGGACAGGGTCAACACTGAAGCTTTCTTT.

The chain has TRBV2 and TRBJ2-1; D unresolved. Trimming pared 5 bases from V and 8 bases from J, leaving 7 bases between. The CDR3 runs to 11 residues. Germline-derived CDR1 and CDR2 are SNHLY and FYNNEI. CDR3 protein: CASSQSYEQFF. The CDR3 DNA sequence: TGTGCCAGCAGTCAGTCCTATGAGCAGTTCTTC. The full variable domain, its missing parts supplied by reference TRBV2 and TRBJ2-1, is EPEVTQTPSHQVTQMGQEVILRCVPISNHLYFYWYRQILGQKVEFLVSFYNNEISEKSEIFDDQFSVERPDGSNFTLKIRSTKLEDSAMYFCASSQSYEQFFGPGTRLTVL.

This rearrangement joins TRBV7-9 to TRBJ1-1; possibly TRBD1 for D (5 bases). The CDR3 is made up of 14 amino acids. Germline CDR1 reads SEHNR; CDR2 reads FQNEAQ (reference sequence). V lost 5 bases to trimming and J lost 1 base, with 11 bases between them. The CDR3 is CASSQGDRNTEAFF. For the CDR3, the DNA is TGTGCCAGCAGCCAAGGGGATAGGAACACTGAAGCTTTCTTT.

This chain links TRBV2 with TRBJ1-3; no clear D gene. The germline V gene has CDR1 SNHLY and CDR2 FYNNEI. The CDR3 contains 12 residues. With 5 bases removed from V and 4 bases from J, the gap between germline ends came to 6 bases. CDR3 loop: CASSPQGNTIYF. The CDR3, as DNA: TGTGCCAGCAGTCCGCAGGGAAACACCATATATTTT.

This chain joins TRBV7-2 and TRBJ2-2; 8 nucleotides match TRBD2. The CDR3 sequence is 15 residues long. CDR1 and CDR2 from the germline V gene are SGHTA and FQGNSA. V lost 5 bases, J lost 5 bases, and 7 bases stayed unmatched. The CDR3 reads CASSPGGGRTGELFF. The CDR3 nucleotides read TGTGCCAGCAGCCCCGGGGGGGGGAGAACCGGGGAGCTGTTTTTT.

The V and J genes are TRBV7-9 and TRBJ2-4; 9 bases match TRBD1. Germline loops: CDR1 SEHNR, CDR2 FQNEAQ (reference sequence). Losses at the gene ends were 3 bases for V and 4 bases for J; bases not matched to a gene: 4. This CDR3 is built from 15 residues. The CDR3: CASSLRTGAKNIQYF. The DNA for the CDR3 is TGTGCCAGCAGCTTGCGGACAGGGGCAAAAAACATTCAGTACTTC.

The chain has TRBV10-3 and TRBJ2-2; 10 bases align to TRBD2. Unmatched junction bases numbered 9, after V lost 2 bases and J lost 0 bases. CDR1 ENHRY and CDR2 SYGVKD come from the germline V gene. This CDR3 region has 19 residues. The CDR3 loop reads CAISEAVAGGLANTGELFF. CDR3 sequence (DNA): TGTGCCATCAGTGAGGCCGTAGCGGGAGGACTCGCGAACACCGGGGAGCTGTTTTTT.

This chain links TRBV11-2 with TRBJ2-3; 7 bases are shared with TRBD2. After removal of 4 bases from V and 5 bases from J, the junction contained 12 bases not matched to a gene. Germline V gene lookup returns CDR1 SGHAT and CDR2 FQNNGV. The CDR3 runs 16 residues. The CDR3 spells CASSSLRAGVLDTQYF. CDR3 sequence (DNA): TGTGCCAGCAGCTCCCTTAGGGCGGGAGTTCTAGATACGCAGTATTTT.

CDR3 coding DNA: TGTGCCATCAGTCCAGAGGGCTACGAGCAGTACTTC. This gives the protein CAISPEGYEQYF. This chain joins TRBV10-3 and TRBJ2-7, with D possibly matching TRBD2 (5 bases). CDR1 ENHRY and CDR2 SYGVKD come from the germline V gene. The V gene lost 5 bases and the J gene lost 3 bases, with 8 bases spanning the gap. This CDR3 region has 12 residues.

V usage is TRBV30 and J usage is TRBJ2-6; the match to TRBD1 covers 9 bases. The CDR3 is 17 amino acids. V trimming: 5 bases; J trimming: 4 bases; junction bases outside the gene matches: 12. Germline V CDR1 and CDR2: GTSNPN, SVGIG (reference sequence). CDR3 sequence reads: CAWEDRGTQGGANVLTF. CDR3 DNA sequence: TGTGCCTGGGAGGACAGGGGAACCCAGGGAGGGGCCAACGTCCTGACTTTC.

The V and J genes are TRBV5-1 and TRBJ2-5; 10 bases align to TRBD1. CDR1 and CDR2 from the germline V gene are SGHRS and YFSETQ. The CDR3 runs 16 residues. After removal of 4 bases from V and 0 bases from J, the junction contained 6 bases not matched to a gene. The CDR3 DNA reads as TGCGCCAGCAGCCAGCTGGGACAGGGGTACCAAGAGACCCAGTACTTC. Amino acid sequence: CASSQLGQGYQETQYF.

This clone was counted a few times. In nucleotides, the CDR3 is TGTGCCAGCAGTACCTCGCGGGACTTCACAGATACGCAGTATTTT. This gives the protein CASSTSRDFTDTQYF. The chain carries TRBV6-1 and TRBJ2-3, with a weak D call TRBD2 (6 bases). Germline CDR1 is MNHNS and CDR2 is SASEGT. The CDR3 contains 15 residues. Trimming took off 5 bases at V and 2 bases at J, with 14 bases between the two ends.

This clone was seen only once. The chain carries TRBV21-1 and TRBJ2-7; TRBD2, the table's D call, lacks a check against the DNA. TRBV21-1 is labeled a pseudogene. The CDR3 extends over 15 amino acids. In DNA, the CDR3 is TGTGCCAGCAGCAAAGCCGGAGGGTTCCCCTACGAGCAGTACTTC. Translation: CASSKAGGFPYEQYF.

The gene calls are TRBV9 and TRBJ1-1; the match to TRBD1 covers 8 bases. This CDR3 is 15 amino acids long. In germline, CDR1 is SGDLS, CDR2 YYNGEE. After removal of 4 bases from V and 3 bases from J, the junction contained 8 bases not matched to a gene. CDR3 region: CASSPTGDGYTEAFF. In DNA form, the CDR3 reads TGTGCCAGCAGCCCGACAGGGGACGGGTACACTGAAGCTTTCTTT.

This chain links TRBV4-3 with TRBJ2-7, with 12 bases fitting TRBD1. The CDR3 is 14 amino acids. Germline assignment: CDR1 LGHNA and CDR2 YSLEER. V shed 3 bases and J 4 bases; nucleotides not matched to a gene: 1. CDR3 DNA sequence: TGCGCCAGCAGCCAGGGACAGGGGGCTTACGAGCAGTACTTC. Translating it yields CASSQGQGAYEQYF.

This chain uses TRBV6-5 with TRBJ1-2; D is possibly TRBD1 (6 bases). The length of the CDR3 is 14 residues. Trimming removed 4 bases from V and 3 bases from J, with 12 bases in between. The germline V gene encodes CDR1 MNHEY and CDR2 SVGAGI. The DNA for the CDR3 is TGTGCCAGCAGTTCCCGGGACACCTACTATGGCTACACCTTC. Translation: CASSSRDTYYGYTF.